This T cell receptor (beta chain) was profiled in a study of CD8 T cells in Susac syndrome. The study, taken as a whole, reports: As acknowledged by the study, its TCR sequencing and HLA analysis included a relatively small number of individuals.

Sequencing of TCR beta covered CD8+ and CD4+ T cells obtained from blood. Both CD4+ and CD8+ T cells were negatively isolated, and TEMRA cells underwent FACS enrichment. Concerning this clonotype itself: The antigen remains unidentified.

Germline V gene sequence: CDR1 GTSNPN, CDR2 SVGIG (reference sequence). The CDR3 covers 14 residues. The V gene end was trimmed by 3 bases and the J gene end by 2 bases; junction bases not matched to a gene: 5. It was with random hexamers that 0.5 to 1 ug RNA was reverse transcribed. The TCR beta CDR3 was amplified by immunoSEQ multiplex PCR across 54 Vbeta, 13 Jbeta. TCRdb itself ran the immunoSEQ multiplex PCR reads through MiXCR, one entry per CDR3 protein. The sample consists of about 300,000 distinct CDR3 sequences, around 89% of them appearing once. Specimen: CD8+ T cells from PBMCs. This TCR was recovered from a human donor with multiple sclerosis. V gene TRBV30 combines with J gene TRBJ1-1; TRBD1 matches 8 bases. The CDR3 sequence is CAWRVQGGNTEAFF. The CDR3 bases are TGTGCCTGGAGGGTACAGGGGGGCAACACTGAAGCTTTCTTT.